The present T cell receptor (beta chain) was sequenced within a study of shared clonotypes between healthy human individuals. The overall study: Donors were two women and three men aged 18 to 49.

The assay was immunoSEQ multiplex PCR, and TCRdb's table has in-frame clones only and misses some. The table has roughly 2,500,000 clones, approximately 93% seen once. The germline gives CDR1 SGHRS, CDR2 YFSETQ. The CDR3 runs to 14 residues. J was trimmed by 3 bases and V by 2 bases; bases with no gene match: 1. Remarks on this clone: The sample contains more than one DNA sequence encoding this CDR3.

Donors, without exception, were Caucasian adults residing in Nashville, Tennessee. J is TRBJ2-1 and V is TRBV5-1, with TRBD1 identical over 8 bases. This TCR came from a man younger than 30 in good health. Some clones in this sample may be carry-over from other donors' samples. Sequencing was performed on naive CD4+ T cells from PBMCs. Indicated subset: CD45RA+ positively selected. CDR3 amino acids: CASSLGQGYNEQFF. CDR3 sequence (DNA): TGCGCCAGCAGCTTAGGACAGGGCTACAATGAGCAGTTCTTC.